This T cell receptor beta chain is from a study of control samples from healthy donors and cancer patients (dated by TCRdb to 2019 to 2021). In the case of this clone: Its cognate antigen has yet to be identified. No quality values exist for individual bases; no much larger clone is one base distant.

The library came from the immunoSEQ multiplex PCR assay. The immuneACCESS repertoire file appears here via TCRdb, limited to in-frame rearrangements. These files lack a portion of the clones; in checked studies, under half of the deficit traces to unresolved V genes, and the cause of the others is not known. For this sample there are roughly 130,000 clones; more than 70% appear just once. Together, the top ten hold roughly 3.1% of the sample. Taken from the germline V gene, the CDR1 and CDR2 loops are SNHLY and FYNNEI. CDR3 length: 11 amino acids, cysteine to phenylalanine. The retained sequence is limited to the CDR3, 33 bases, with the frame set at the first base. Between the V and J ends, shortened by 8 bases and 6 bases respectively, the junction contains 10 bases.

The V and J segments used are TRBV2 and TRBJ1-1; the D gene cannot be resolved reliably. Source material: blood. The sequence derives from a man between 50 and 59 years old in good health. Read as DNA, the sequence is TGTGCCAGCCGAGAGGGCGCTGAAGCTTTCTTT. This codes for CASREGAEAFF. Joined to the reference TRBV2 and TRBJ1-1 proteins, this CDR3 gives the full variable domain: EPEVTQTPSHQVTQMGQEVILRCVPISNHLYFYWYRQILGQKVEFLVSFYNNEISEKSEIFDDQFSVERPDGSNFTLKIRSTKLEDSAMYFCASREGAEAFFGQGTRLTVV.